The entry below describes one TCR beta chain. Its antigen is still unknown. The sample comes from a study of T-cell memory formation after mild COVID-19. Study in general: The study found TCR clusters largely donor specific.

Overall study results and limits: Several responding clones turned up in pre-infection memory, indicating that cross-reactive memory may have taken part.

MiXCR, run by TCRdb on the 5' RACE reads, gives a single entry per CDR3 protein. The data show roughly 190,000 distinct CDR3 sequences, about 10% seen once. V was shortened by 0 bases and J by 13 bases, with 16 bases between the two germline ends. CDR3 length equals 13 residues. In germline, CDR1 is SGHKS, CDR2 YYEKEE (reference sequence). The chain recombines TRBV5-5 with TRBJ1-1; TRBD1 is a possible D gene (6 bases). Sequenced: PBMCs or a T cell subset sorted from them (not recorded which). This TCR was sampled from a man younger than 30 who had mild COVID-19 (a few samples of this study predate the infection). Cell type and time point are not known. The CDR3 DNA reads TGTGCCAGCAGCTTGGTTATGGGGGCAGGAGATTTCTTT. Protein sequence: CASSLVMGAGDFF.